A selection of T cell receptor beta chains follows, all from one sample in a study of graft-versus-host responses after intestinal transplantation. Produced via immunoSEQ multiplex PCR; TCRdb's table is partial and in-frame only. The table records some 12,000 clones, 93% of them present only once. Sequencing was performed on PBMCs, taken around 3.5 months after intestinal transplant. These receptors all come from a human patient who received an intestinal transplant, so some T cells may come from the graft donor. Each CDR3 is given with its conserved first and last residue. A D gene is named only where the DNA matches it firmly. Not all rows give a size; the values are once, few, many and, for expanded clones, a class.

j_call clone_size v_call d_call cdr3_aa cdr3_nt
TRBJ1-4 NA TRBV4-1 NA CASSHGDGGVEKLFF TGCGCCAGCAGCCACGGGGATGGGGGGGTAGAAAAACTGTTTTTT
TRBJ2-5 NA TRBV11-3 TRBD2 CASSPGLAGGPVQETQYF TGTGCCAGCAGCCCGGGACTAGCGGGAGGGCCGGTCCAAGAGACCCAGTACTTC
TRBJ2-7 NA TRBV7-9 TRBD2 CASSRGLAEPYEQYF TGTGCCAGCAGTCGGGGACTAGCGGAGCCCTACGAGCAGTACTTC
TRBJ2-4 NA TRBV27 TRBD2 CASSLRIHRTSGRAENIQYF TGTGCCAGCAGTTTAAGGATCCATCGGACTAGCGGGAGGGCCGAAAACATTCAGTACTTC
TRBJ1-2 NA TRBV5-4 TRBD1 CASSPTLGTGKEEGYTF TGTGCCAGCAGTCCTACGCTTGGGACAGGGAAAGAAGAGGGCTACACCTTC
TRBJ1-2 NA TRBV4-1 NA CASSQVTDRTYGYTF TGCGCCAGCAGCCAAGTCACCGACAGAACCTATGGCTACACCTTC
TRBJ2-3 NA TRBV30 TRBD2 CAWSVQIWAGGTTDTQYF TGTGCCTGGAGTGTACAAATCTGGGCGGGAGGAACCACAGATACGCAGTATTTT
TRBJ1-4 NA TRBV28 NA CASSFLQSNEKLFF TGTGCCAGCAGTTTTTTGCAGAGTAATGAAAAACTGTTTTTT
TRBJ2-2 NA TRBV5-1 NA CASRWWQENTGELFF TGCGCCAGCAGATGGTGGCAGGAGAACACCGGGGAGCTGTTTTTT
TRBJ1-4 NA TRBV5-6 NA CASSRATGIANEKLFF TGTGCCAGCAGCCGGGCCACGGGGATTGCTAATGAAAAACTGTTTTTT
TRBJ2-2 NA TRBV2 NA CASIRPEGGNTGELFF TGTGCCAGCATACGCCCCGAGGGAGGGAACACCGGGGAGCTGTTTTTT
TRBJ2-1 NA TRBV9 TRBD1 CASSVGTGGLNEQFF TGTGCCAGCAGCGTAGGGACAGGGGGATTGAATGAGCAGTTCTTC
TRBJ1-2 NA TRBV15 TRBD1 CATSRGFRGRYGYTF TGTGCCACCAGCAGAGGTTTCAGGGGGCGGTATGGCTACACCTTC
TRBJ2-1 NA TRBV18 NA CASSPPSIPGFSYNEQFF TGTGCCAGCTCACCACCGTCGATCCCTGGGTTCTCCTACAATGAGCAGTTCTTC
TRBJ2-5 NA TRBV5-6 TRBD1 CASSSTGLQETQYF TGTGCCAGCAGCTCGACAGGGTTACAAGAGACCCAGTACTTC
TRBJ2-7 NA TRBV5-6 TRBD2 CASSLEGGSAYEQYF TGTGCCAGCAGCTTGGAGGGAGGGTCGGCCTACGAGCAGTACTTC
TRBJ1-2 NA TRBV27 NA CASSLAGTNYGYTF TGTGCCAGCAGTTTGGCAGGGACTAACTATGGCTACACCTTC
TRBJ2-7 NA TRBV4-1 NA CASSQESASSSYEQYF TGCGCCAGCAGCCAAGAATCCGCAAGCAGCTCCTACGAGCAGTACTTC
TRBJ1-3 few TRBV2 NA CASSESRDTLSGNTIYF TGTGCCAGCAGTGAGTCGCGGGACACTCTCTCTGGAAACACCATATATTTT
TRBJ2-1 NA TRBV5-1 NA CASTSMDLGNEQFF TGCGCCAGCACCTCCATGGACTTAGGCAATGAGCAGTTCTTC
TRBJ2-7 NA TRBV27 NA CASSLSQRDLYYEQYF TGTGCCAGCAGCCTCTCTCAAAGGGATCTCTACTACGAGCAGTACTTC
TRBJ1-1 NA TRBV11-2 NA CASSSGGTEDTEAFF TGTGCCAGCAGCTCGGGGGGGACCGAGGACACTGAAGCTTTCTTT
TRBJ1-2 NA TRBV7-9 TRBD1 CASSSTVMDRSEGYTF TGTGCCAGCAGCTCCACCGTGATGGACAGGTCGGAGGGCTACACCTTC
TRBJ2-7 NA TRBV11-2 TRBD2 CASSQGLAATYEQYF TGTGCCAGCAGCCAAGGACTAGCCGCCACCTACGAGCAGTACTTC
TRBJ2-7 NA TRBV11-2 NA CASSLFFGWAGSSAAEQYF TGTGCCAGCAGCTTATTCTTTGGGTGGGCCGGGTCGTCAGCTGCCGAGCAGTACTTC
TRBJ2-3 NA TRBV5-5 NA CASSLEVSSTDTQYF TGTGCCAGCAGCTTGGAGGTTTCGAGCACAGATACGCAGTATTTT
TRBJ2-3 NA TRBV6-5 NA CASRPGPTTDTQYF TGTGCCAGCAGGCCGGGACCCACTACAGATACGCAGTATTTT
TRBJ2-1 NA TRBV27 NA CASSSGLNYNEQFF TGTGCCAGCAGTTCGGGACTGAACTACAATGAGCAGTTCTTC
TRBJ2-7 NA TRBV7-9 NA CASSLQGGSYEQYF TGTGCCAGCAGCTTACAGGGGGGAAGCTACGAGCAGTACTTC
TRBJ2-1 NA TRBV7-8 NA CASRSMGGGAYNEQFF TGTGCCAGCAGGTCCATGGGGGGCGGGGCCTACAATGAGCAGTTCTTC
TRBJ1-2 once TRBV29-1 NA CSTTQDYGYTF TGCAGCACTACGCAGGACTATGGCTACACCTTC
TRBJ2-1 NA TRBV29-1 TRBD2 CSVGLAGSSYNEQFF TGCAGCGTGGGACTAGCGGGCTCATCCTACAATGAGCAGTTCTTC
TRBJ2-3 NA TRBV9 NA CASSVGPGADTQYF TGTGCCAGCAGCGTAGGACCGGGGGCAGATACGCAGTATTTT
TRBJ1-1 NA TRBV7-9 TRBD1 CASSLGGTGARTEAFF TGTGCCAGCAGCTTAGGGGGGACAGGGGCCCGCACTGAAGCTTTCTTT
TRBJ1-2 NA TRBV30 NA CAWRDLTEYGYTF TGTGCCTGGAGAGACTTGACGGAATATGGCTACACCTTC
TRBJ2-1 NA TRBV27 TRBD1 CASSRDRDINEQFF TGTGCCAGCAGCCGGGACAGGGACATTAATGAGCAGTTCTTC
TRBJ2-1 NA TRBV29-1 NA CSAPRQDNEQFF TGCAGCGCCCCACGACAGGACAATGAGCAGTTCTTC
TRBJ1-1 NA TRBV7-9 NA CASSLEGRGTEAFF TGTGCCAGCAGCTTAGAGGGTCGGGGGACTGAAGCTTTCTTT
TRBJ2-3 NA TRBV7-9 TRBD1 CASSLDDYRGQGTIWTQYF TGTGCCAGCAGCTTAGATGATTATAGGGGACAGGGGACTATATGGACGCAGTATTTT
TRBJ2-7 NA TRBV5-1 NA CASSLAADSYEQYF TGCGCCAGCAGCTTGGCGGCGGACTCCTACGAGCAGTACTTC
TRBJ2-7 NA TRBV7-9 TRBD2 CASSSSGRDHEQYF TGTGCCAGCAGCAGTAGCGGGAGGGACCACGAGCAGTACTTC
TRBJ1-1 NA TRBV5-4 NA CASSAMRGNTEAFF TGTGCCAGCAGCGCGATGAGGGGGAACACTGAAGCTTTCTTT
TRBJ1-5 NA TRBV19 NA CASSPRQLVSAGNQPQHF TGTGCCAGTAGTCCCAGACAGCTTGTCTCCGCAGGAAATCAGCCCCAGCATTTT
TRBJ2-1 NA TRBV15 TRBD1 CATSTGVWLDRGFLNEQFF TGTGCCACCAGCACCGGAGTGTGGCTGGACAGGGGATTCCTGAATGAGCAGTTCTTC
TRBJ1-5 NA TRBV4-1 NA CASSQGGLNQPQHF TGCGCCAGCAGCCAAGGGGGTCTCAATCAGCCCCAGCATTTT
TRBJ1-1 NA TRBV7-9 NA CASSLSGGHTEAFF TGTGCCAGCAGCTTGTCCGGAGGACACACTGAAGCTTTCTTT
TRBJ1-2 NA TRBV9 NA CASSVVNYGYTF TGTGCCAGCAGCGTAGTAAACTATGGCTACACCTTC
TRBJ2-1 NA TRBV15 NA CATSRTRPRGDEQFF TGTGCCACCAGCAGGACTCGTCCCCGAGGGGATGAGCAGTTCTTC
TRBJ2-1 NA TRBV2 NA CASSDPGTVYNEQFF TGTGCCAGCAGTGACCCCGGGACCGTATACAATGAGCAGTTCTTC